The T cell receptor (beta chain) described here comes from a study of cytomegalovirus exposure and HLA in healthy donors. Study information: Unique TCR beta sequences numbering 117 million came from 150 million to 200 million T cells in an earlier analysis.

General study findings and limits: A later analysis reportedly found that, within productive TCRs, an Asian-associated ancestry cluster had fewer N-insertions than the mean observed across the roughly 610 donors.

Germline-derived CDR1 and CDR2 are SGHRS and YFSETQ. The CDR3 covers 13 residues. V dropped 4 bases and J dropped 8 bases, with 12 bases sitting between them. Primers for the PCR totalled 60 Vbeta and 13 Jbeta. The table came from immunoSEQ multiplex PCR; TCRdb's copy has only in-frame clones and leaves some out. The sample has about 160,000 clones; 85% are singletons. Worth noting for this clone: Antigen specificity is unknown.

Healthy people donating bone marrow made up the donors. Nominally healthy donors were sampled, though unrecorded immune exposures were likely. The material sequenced was PBMCs. The sequence was collected from a boy between 2 and 15 years old in good health and CMV-seronegative. This chain joins TRBV5-1 and TRBJ1-4; a weak D match, TRBD1 (5 bases). CDR3 DNA sequence: TGCGCCAGCAGCCGCGGGACTTCGGAAAAACTGTTTTTT. This encodes CASSRGTSEKLFF.